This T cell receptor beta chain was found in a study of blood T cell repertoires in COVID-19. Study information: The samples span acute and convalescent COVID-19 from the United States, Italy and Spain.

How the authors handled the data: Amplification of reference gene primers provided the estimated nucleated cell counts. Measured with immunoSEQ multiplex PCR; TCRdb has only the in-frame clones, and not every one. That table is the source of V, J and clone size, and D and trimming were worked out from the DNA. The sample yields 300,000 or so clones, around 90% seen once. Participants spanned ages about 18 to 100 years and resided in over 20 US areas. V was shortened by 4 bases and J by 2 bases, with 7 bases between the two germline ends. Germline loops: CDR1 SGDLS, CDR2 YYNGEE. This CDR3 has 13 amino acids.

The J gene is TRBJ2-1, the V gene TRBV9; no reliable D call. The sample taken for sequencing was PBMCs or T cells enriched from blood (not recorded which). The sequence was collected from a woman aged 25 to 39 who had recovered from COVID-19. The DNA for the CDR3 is TGTGCCAGCAGCCCTACCCCCTACAATGAGCAGTTCTTC. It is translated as CASSPTPYNEQFF.